These 25 T cell receptor beta chains originate from one sample sequenced in a study of blood T cell repertoires in COVID-19 (dated by TCRdb to the early 2020s). Libraries came from the immunoSEQ multiplex PCR assay. TCRdb stores this immuneACCESS table with in-frame sequences only. Part of the clones is absent; in the studies checked, under half of the shortfall reflects unresolved V genes, and no reason is known for the rest. Counted in this sample were hundreds of thousands of clones; roughly four fifths of them appeared once. Around 8.9% of the sample goes to the ten largest clones. The sequenced sample was peripheral blood. The receptors derive from a man at least 80 years old with acute or convalescent COVID-19.

The V and J genes are TRBV7-9 and TRBJ1-1; no firm D call. The CDR3 consists of 14 residues. Trimming took 0 bases from V and 8 from J, leaving 13 bases between them. The germline gives CDR1 SEHNR, CDR2 FQNEAQ (reference sequence). CDR3 in DNA: TGTGCCAGCAGCTTAGCGGTCGGAGGACCAGAAGCTTTCTTT. The encoded protein is CASSLAVGGPEAFF.

This chain joins TRBV30 and TRBJ2-7, with TRBD1 matching 7 bases. This CDR3 is 15 amino acids long. The V and J ends lost 4 bases and 0 bases, in that order; junction bases with no gene match: 9. Germline CDR1 and CDR2: GTSNPN and SVGIG (reference sequence). The CDR3 sequence is CAWTPSDRVSYEQYF. The DNA for the CDR3 is TGTGCCTGGACCCCGAGTGACAGGGTCTCCTACGAGCAGTACTTC.

The rearrangement joins TRBV2 to TRBJ1-5; tentatively, D is TRBD1 (6 bases). Trimming took 5 bases from V and 1 from J, leaving 9 bases between them. Germline CDR1 is SNHLY and CDR2 is FYNNEI. The CDR3 consists of 14 residues. The CDR3 DNA sequence: TGTGCCAGCAGTACGGGACAAAGCAATCAGCCCCAGCATTTT. Translated: CASSTGQSNQPQHF.

The gene calls are TRBV6-5 and TRBJ1-2; the D gene is possibly TRBD1 (5 bases). The CDR3 extends over 14 amino acids. Trimming cost V 8 bases and J 4 bases, with 17 bases left between them. The V gene's germline CDR1 is MNHEY and CDR2 SVGAGI. The CDR3, as DNA: TGTGCCAGCGAGATGGGGCTACAGTCCTATGGCTACACCTTC. Its protein product is CASEMGLQSYGYTF.

The chain carries TRBV24-1 and TRBJ2-1; D is possibly TRBD2 (7 bases). Trimming took off 4 bases at V and 4 bases at J, with 13 bases between the two ends. Germline CDR1 KGHDR, CDR2 SFDVKD. The CDR3 runs 15 residues. The CDR3 nucleotides read TGTGCCACCAGTGACCCCAGCGGGACATACAATGAGCAGTTCTTC. It codes for CATSDPSGTYNEQFF.

The chain uses TRBV5-1 and TRBJ2-7; D is possibly TRBD1 (5 bases). Per germline, CDR1 SGHRS and CDR2 YFSETQ. V was clipped by 2 bases and J by 2 bases, with 11 bases between them. The CDR3 is 14 residues long. The DNA for the CDR3 is TGCGCCAGCAGCTTAGAGCAGGGCACCTACGAGCAGTACTTC. This gives the protein CASSLEQGTYEQYF.

CDR3 in amino acids: CASSIASPYNEQFF. CDR3 bases: TGCGCCAGCAGCATCGCGAGCCCCTACAATGAGCAGTTCTTC. The chain has TRBV5-1 and TRBJ2-1; no clear D gene. V was clipped by 4 bases and J by 2 bases, with 10 bases between them. Germline V lookup: CDR1 SGHRS, CDR2 YFSETQ. There are 14 residues in the CDR3. The entire variable domain, with the rest obtained from reference TRBV5-1 and TRBJ2-1, is as follows: KAGVTQTPRYLIKTRGQQVTLSCSPISGHRSVSWYQQTPGQGLQFLFEYFSETQRNKGNFPGRFSGRQFSNSRSEMNVSTLELGDSALYLCASSIASPYNEQFFGPGTRLTVL.

The chain employs TRBV24-1 and TRBJ2-3, with a tentative D call TRBD1 (6 bases). This CDR3 has 14 residues. With 7 bases removed from V and 3 bases from J, the gap between germline ends came to 13 bases. Germline assignment: CDR1 KGHDR and CDR2 SFDVKD. CDR3 sequence reads: CATSMRGGTDTQYF. CDR3 sequence (DNA): TGTGCCACCAGCATGAGAGGGGGAACAGATACGCAGTATTTT.

This chain links TRBV7-8 with TRBJ1-1, with a weak D call TRBD1 (5 bases). CDR3 length: 15 residues. Trimming shortened V by 5 bases and J by 1 base, and 14 bases separated the two germline ends. CDR1 and CDR2 (germline): SGHVS, FQNEAQ. The CDR3 nucleotides are TGTGCCAGCAGCGCCTACTCTAGGGGGAACACTGAAGCTTTCTTT. It specifies CASSAYSRGNTEAFF.

The V gene is TRBV27, the J gene TRBJ1-1, with TRBD1 matching 7 bases. This CDR3 has 13 residues. Germline V gene data show CDR1 as MNHEY and CDR2 as SMNVEV (reference sequence). J gave up 0 bases and V 6 bases, and 1 base lay outside the gene matches. The CDR3 DNA reads TGTGCCAGCAGGGGACAGCTGAACACTGAAGCTTTCTTT. This translates into CASRGQLNTEAFF.

The CDR3 DNA is TGTGCCAGCTCACCCCAACAGAGACAGCCGACTCTTAGCTCCTACAATGAGCAGTTCTTC. Residues: CASSPQQRQPTLSSYNEQFF. This chain uses TRBV18 with TRBJ2-1; possible D gene TRBD1, 5 bases. Germline CDR1 KGHSH, CDR2 LQKENI. V lost 3 bases to trimming and J lost 0 bases, with 24 bases between them. The CDR3 spans 20 residues. The whole variable domain, remainder taken from reference TRBV18 and TRBJ2-1, is NAGVMQNPRHLVRRRGQEARLRCSPMKGHSHVYWYRQLPEEGLKFMVYLQKENIIDESGMPKERFSAEFPKEGPSILRIQQVVRGDSAAYFCASSPQQRQPTLSSYNEQFFGPGTRLTVL.

In this sample, this clone turned up once. J is TRBJ2-1 and V is TRBV19; a possible D gene is TRBD1 (8 bases). CDR1 is LNHDA and CDR2 is SQIVND in the germline V gene (reference sequence). The CDR3 totals 16 residues. The germline V and J ends were trimmed by 7 bases and 5 bases, with 21 bases remaining between them. CDR3 DNA: TGTGCCAGTAACGGGCGGGGGACAGGTACGCACAATGAGCAGTTCTTC. Amino acid sequence: CASNGRGTGTHNEQFF.

This clone has just one count. The rearrangement joins TRBV2 to TRBJ2-2; 7 bases map to TRBD1. The germline V gene has CDR1 SNHLY and CDR2 FYNNEI. Germline trimming cut 2 bases from V and 7 bases from J; bases unmatched to any gene: 7. The CDR3 has 15 residues. The CDR3 loop is CASSEFKGASGELFF. In nucleotides, the CDR3 is TGTGCCAGCAGTGAATTTAAGGGGGCAAGCGGGGAGCTGTTTTTT.

The chain is built from TRBV2 and TRBJ1-4; D ambiguous. This CDR3 contains 14 residues. Germline V gene lookup returns CDR1 SNHLY and CDR2 FYNNEI. With 5 bases removed from V and 2 bases from J, the gap between germline ends came to 9 bases. The DNA for the CDR3 is TGTGCCAGCAGTTTTCAGAGGACTAATGAAAAACTGTTTTTT. This encodes CASSFQRTNEKLFF.

This clone was seen only once. This chain joins TRBV9 and TRBJ2-3, with D tentatively TRBD2 (6 bases). The germline V and J ends were trimmed by 0 bases and 6 bases, with 11 bases remaining between them. Germline CDR1 is SGDLS and CDR2 is YYNGEE. This CDR3 is 14 amino acids long. In DNA, the CDR3 is TGTGCCAGCAGCGTAGAGGCTAGCGATGATACGCAGTATTTT. Encoded protein: CASSVEASDDTQYF. The entire variable domain, with the rest obtained from reference TRBV9 and TRBJ2-3, is as follows: DSGVTQTPKHLITATGQRVTLRCSPRSGDLSVYWYQQSLDQGLQFLIQYYNGEERAKGNILERFSAQQFPDLHSELNLSSLELGDSALYFCASSVEASDDTQYFGPGTRLTVL.

The gene calls are TRBV6-1 and TRBJ2-3; no clear D. Trimming left V 6 bases short and J 5 bases short, with 9 bases between. The CDR3 is 12 residues long. Germline CDR1 and CDR2: MNHNS and SASEGT. The CDR3 is CASSSTEDTQYF. In DNA form, the CDR3 reads TGTGCCAGCAGCTCTACAGAAGATACGCAGTATTTT.

The V and J genes are TRBV5-8 and TRBJ1-3; possible D gene TRBD1, 5 bases. Germline values: CDR1 SGHTS, CDR2 YDEGEE. This CDR3 has 15 residues. With 4 bases removed from V and 1 base from J, the gap between germline ends came to 12 bases. For the CDR3, the DNA is TGTGCCAGCAGCCTAGGGACTCGTTCTGGAAACACCATATATTTT. Encoded protein: CASSLGTRSGNTIYF.

This clone was recorded once. This chain joins TRBV5-5 and TRBJ1-6, with D possibly matching TRBD1 (6 bases). The CDR3 is made up of 17 amino acids. Germline assignment: CDR1 SGHKS and CDR2 YYEKEE (reference sequence). Trimming pared 4 bases from V and 0 bases from J, leaving 14 bases between. CDR3 nucleotides: TGTGCCAGCAGCCTCGGGAGGGGGAGCTCCTATAATTCACCCCTCCACTTT. Protein: CASSLGRGSSYNSPLHF.

The rearrangement links TRBV27 to TRBJ2-1; 7 positions match TRBD1. The V and J ends lost 4 bases and 4 bases, in that order; junction bases with no gene match: 7. Germline V gene sequence: CDR1 MNHEY, CDR2 SMNVEV (reference sequence). The CDR3 is 15 residues long. CDR3 sequence: CASSWRQGAYNEQFF. CDR3 nucleotides: TGTGCCAGCAGTTGGCGACAGGGTGCATACAATGAGCAGTTCTTC.

A single count supports this clone. The chain uses TRBV7-9 and TRBJ1-2; D perhaps matches TRBD1 (5 bases). The length of the CDR3 is 14 residues. Germline assignment: CDR1 SEHNR and CDR2 FQNEAQ (reference sequence). Deletions cut 0 bases from V and 2 bases from J, with 7 bases between. The CDR3 DNA reads TGTGCCAGCAGCTTAGCGGGGCGGAACTATGGCTACACCTTC. This sequence encodes CASSLAGRNYGYTF. The full variable domain, rest sourced from reference TRBV7-9 and TRBJ1-2, is DTGVSQNPRHKITKRGQNVTFRCDPISEHNRLYWYRQTLGQGPEFLTYFQNEAQLEKSRLLSDRFSAERPKGSFSTLEIQRTEQGDSAMYLCASSLAGRNYGYTFGSGTRLTVV.

The chain combines TRBV3-1 (or the pseudogene TRBV3-2) with TRBJ2-1; TRBD2 matches at 10 bases. The CDR3 totals 16 residues. The V gene end was trimmed by 6 bases and the J gene end by 5 bases; junction bases not matched to a gene: 10. Germline CDR1 is LGHDT and CDR2 is YNNKEL (reference sequence). CDR3 sequence reads: CASSPLSGGADNEQFF. The CDR3 DNA sequence: TGTGCCAGCAGTCCTCTAAGCGGGGGGGCGGACAATGAGCAGTTCTTC.

V is TRBV9 and J is TRBJ1-1; TRBD1 matches 7 bases. Germline assignment: CDR1 SGDLS and CDR2 YYNGEE. This CDR3 contains 16 residues. Unmatched junction bases numbered 11, after V lost 1 base and J lost 5 bases. CDR3 coding DNA: TGTGCCAGCAGCGTAAATCCCCAAGGGGGCCGAACTGAAGCTTTCTTT. It specifies CASSVNPQGGRTEAFF.

The rearrangement uses TRBV6-5 and TRBJ1-5; TRBD1 is a possible D gene (5 bases). Germline-derived CDR1 and CDR2 are MNHEY and SVGAGI. The V end lost 5 bases, the J end lost 6 bases, and 14 bases lay between the germline ends. The length of the CDR3 is 14 residues. The CDR3 DNA is TGTGCCAGCAGTACTCCAAGGGGCTCTCAGCCCCAGCATTTT. Residues: CASSTPRGSQPQHF.

The chain employs TRBV20-1 and TRBJ1-4, with TRBD1 identical over 7 bases. The CDR3 contains 14 residues. CDR1 DFQATT and CDR2 SNEGSKA come from the germline V gene (reference sequence). V was pared by 3 bases and J by 6 bases, with 7 bases of the junction left unmatched. CDR3 sequence: CSASKTGLYEKLFF. In DNA form, the CDR3 reads TGCAGTGCTAGTAAGACAGGGCTCTATGAAAAACTGTTTTTT.

The chain combines TRBV18 with TRBJ1-6; D remains unclear. V was cut by 7 bases and J by 7 bases, with 11 bases left in between. The CDR3 consists of 13 residues. Looked up from germline, CDR1 is KGHSH and CDR2 is LQKENI. DNA of the CDR3: TGTGCCAGCTTCGCGACACAAAATTCACCCCTCCACTTT. Its protein is CASFATQNSPLHF. Based on the CDR3 plus reference TRBV18 and TRBJ1-6, the full variable domain is NAGVMQNPRHLVRRRGQEARLRCSPMKGHSHVYWYRQLPEEGLKFMVYLQKENIIDESGMPKERFSAEFPKEGPSILRIQQVVRGDSAAYFCASFATQNSPLHFGNGTRLTVT.